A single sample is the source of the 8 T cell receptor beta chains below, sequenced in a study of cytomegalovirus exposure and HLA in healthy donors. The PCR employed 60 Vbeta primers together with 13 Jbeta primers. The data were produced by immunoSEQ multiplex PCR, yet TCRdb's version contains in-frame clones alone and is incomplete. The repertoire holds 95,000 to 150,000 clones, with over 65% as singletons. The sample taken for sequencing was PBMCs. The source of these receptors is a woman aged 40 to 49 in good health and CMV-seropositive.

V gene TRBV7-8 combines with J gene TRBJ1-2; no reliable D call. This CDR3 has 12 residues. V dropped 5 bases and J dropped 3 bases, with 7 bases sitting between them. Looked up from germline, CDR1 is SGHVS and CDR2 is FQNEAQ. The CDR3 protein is CASSRDDYGYTF. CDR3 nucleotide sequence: TGTGCCAGCAGCCGGGATGACTATGGCTACACCTTC.

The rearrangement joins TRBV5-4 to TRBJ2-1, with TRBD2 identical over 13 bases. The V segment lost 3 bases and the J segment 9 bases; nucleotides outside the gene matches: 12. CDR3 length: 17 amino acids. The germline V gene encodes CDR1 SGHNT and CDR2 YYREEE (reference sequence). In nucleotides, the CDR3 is TGTGCCAGCAGCTCCGGAAGCCTACTAGCGGGGGGGCCTGAGCAGTTCTTC. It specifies CASSSGSLLAGGPEQFF.

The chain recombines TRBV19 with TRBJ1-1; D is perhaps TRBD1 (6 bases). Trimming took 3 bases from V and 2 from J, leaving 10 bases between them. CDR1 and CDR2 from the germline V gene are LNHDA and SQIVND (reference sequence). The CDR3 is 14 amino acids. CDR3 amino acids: CASSIHRANTEAFF. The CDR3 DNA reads TGTGCCAGTAGTATTCACAGGGCTAACACTGAAGCTTTCTTT.

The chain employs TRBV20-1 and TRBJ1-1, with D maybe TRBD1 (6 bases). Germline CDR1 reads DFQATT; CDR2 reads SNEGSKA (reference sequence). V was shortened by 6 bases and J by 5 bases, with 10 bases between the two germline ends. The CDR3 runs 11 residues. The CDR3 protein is CSAEGGTEAFF. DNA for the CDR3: TGCAGTGCGGAGGGGGGGACTGAAGCTTTCTTT.

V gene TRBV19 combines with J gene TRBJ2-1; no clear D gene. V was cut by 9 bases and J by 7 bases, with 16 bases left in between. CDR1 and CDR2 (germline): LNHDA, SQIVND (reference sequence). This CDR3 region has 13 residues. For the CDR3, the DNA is TGTGCCAGCAGATCCCAGATTCTGAATGAGCAGTTCTTC. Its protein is CASRSQILNEQFF.

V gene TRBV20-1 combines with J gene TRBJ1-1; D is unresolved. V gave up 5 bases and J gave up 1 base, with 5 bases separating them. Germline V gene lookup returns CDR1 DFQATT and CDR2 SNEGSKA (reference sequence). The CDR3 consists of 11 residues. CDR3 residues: CSAFKNTEAFF. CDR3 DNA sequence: TGCAGTGCTTTCAAGAACACTGAAGCTTTCTTT.

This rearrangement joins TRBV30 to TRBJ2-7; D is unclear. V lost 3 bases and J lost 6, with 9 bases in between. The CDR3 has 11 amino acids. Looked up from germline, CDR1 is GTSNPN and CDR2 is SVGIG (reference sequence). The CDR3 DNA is TGTGCCTGGAGAGACAACACCGAGCAGTACTTC. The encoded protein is CAWRDNTEQYF.

CDR3 bases: TGTGCCAGTAGTATGTGGGGGACGGGGGGAATAAATGAGCAGTTCTTC. Its protein is CASSMWGTGGINEQFF. J is TRBJ2-1 and V is TRBV19; 7 nucleotides agree with TRBD2. The germline V gene has CDR1 LNHDA and CDR2 SQIVND (reference sequence). This CDR3 is built from 16 residues. Trimming removed 3 bases from V and 7 bases from J; junction bases left unmatched: 12.